Below, 13 T cell receptor beta chains from the same sample are listed, as sequenced in a study of blood T cell repertoires in COVID-19. The data were produced by immunoSEQ multiplex PCR, yet TCRdb's version contains in-frame clones alone and is incomplete. The sample yields tens of thousands of clones, about 77% seen once. The sample was peripheral blood. These receptor sequences come from a human donor in a cohort sampled during active COVID-19.

This chain uses TRBV28 with TRBJ2-5, with D hard to call. Germline CDR1 and CDR2: MDHEN and SYDVKM. V was trimmed by 3 bases and J by 3 bases, leaving 5 bases between them. This CDR3 is built from 12 residues. The DNA for the CDR3 is TGTGCCAGCAGTTTTCTCGAAGAGACCCAGTACTTC. It specifies CASSFLEETQYF.

The chain couples TRBV18 to TRBJ1-4, with 7 bases aligning to TRBD1. V shed 0 bases and J 7 bases; nucleotides not matched to a gene: 11. Germline values: CDR1 KGHSH, CDR2 LQKENI. This CDR3 spans 17 amino acids. The CDR3 sequence is CASSPPGQSLGGEKLFF. The DNA for the CDR3 is TGTGCCAGCTCACCACCGGGACAGTCACTAGGGGGTGAAAAACTGTTTTTT.

The rearrangement uses TRBV19 and TRBJ2-7; 8 bases map to TRBD2. The trim removed 1 base at V and 3 bases at J, leaving 5 bases unmatched. Germline V gene data show CDR1 as LNHDA and CDR2 as SQIVND (reference sequence). The CDR3 has 15 residues. The CDR3, as DNA: TGTGCCAGTAGTATAGGTCGGGGGGGGAACTACGAGCAGTACTTC. Translated: CASSIGRGGNYEQYF.

The J gene is TRBJ2-1, the V gene TRBV5-6; 12 bases fit TRBD2. V lost 4 bases to trimming and J lost 7 bases; unmatched junction nucleotides: 6. Germline V gene data show CDR1 as SGHDT and CDR2 as YYEEEE. The CDR3 extends over 15 amino acids. The CDR3 DNA reads as TGTGCCAGCAGCCAACTAGCGGGGGGCAGGAATGAGCAGTTCTTC. Translating it yields CASSQLAGGRNEQFF.

This sequence joins TRBV7-3 and TRBJ2-1, with a weak D call TRBD1 (5 bases). The CDR3 is 14 residues long. The germline V gene has CDR1 SGHTA and CDR2 FQGTGA. Trimming removed 5 bases from V and 6 bases from J, with 14 bases in between. This chain's CDR3 is CASSPGQRGNEQFF. The CDR3 DNA follows: TGTGCCAGCAGCCCCGGGCAAAGGGGCAATGAGCAGTTCTTC.

The chain employs TRBV4-1 and TRBJ2-7; D perhaps matches TRBD2 (5 bases). CDR1 and CDR2 (germline): MGHRA, YSYEKL. V was pared by 2 bases and J by 7 bases, with 12 bases between. This CDR3 spans 13 amino acids. The CDR3 region has the DNA TGCGCCAGCAGCCAACTCCGTGGAGGTGAGCAGTACTTC. Translated, it gives CASSQLRGGEQYF.

This clone was observed a handful of times. The chain is built from TRBV24-1 and TRBJ2-1; D is possibly TRBD1 (6 bases). V lost 7 bases and J lost 7, with 19 bases in between. The length of the CDR3 is 15 residues. In germline, CDR1 is KGHDR, CDR2 SFDVKD. Here the CDR3 reads CATSRGGHLGNEQFF. CDR3 sequence (DNA): TGTGCCACCAGCAGAGGGGGACACCTTGGTAATGAGCAGTTCTTC.

V usage is TRBV19 and J usage is TRBJ2-4, with 7 bases fitting TRBD1. The CDR3 sequence is 16 residues long. V gave up 4 bases and J gave up 4 bases; unmatched junction bases: 10. Germline V gene data show CDR1 as LNHDA and CDR2 as SQIVND (reference sequence). The CDR3 nucleotides are TGTGCCAGTAGTAATATTCCGACAGGGTTAAAAAACATTCAGTACTTC. Translating gives CASSNIPTGLKNIQYF.

A remark on this clone: Other DNA sequences from this sample encode an identical CDR3 as well. The chain employs TRBV2 and TRBJ2-7; 10 bases are shared with TRBD2. The CDR3 spans 13 residues. The trim removed 5 bases at V and 8 bases at J, leaving 6 bases unmatched. Germline assignment: CDR1 SNHLY and CDR2 FYNNEI. As DNA, the CDR3 is TGTGCCAGCAGTCCTAGCGGGAGAACACAGCAGTACTTC. Amino acid sequence: CASSPSGRTQQYF.

V and J are TRBV18 and TRBJ2-1; D might be TRBD2 (5 bases). V lost 4 bases and J lost 10, with 14 bases in between. Germline values: CDR1 KGHSH, CDR2 LQKENI. This CDR3 spans 13 amino acids. CDR3 in DNA: TGTGCCAGCTCACGCCTGCCGGAGGCAGAGCAGTTCTTC. Translated: CASSRLPEAEQFF.

V is TRBV14 and J is TRBJ2-6, with TRBD2 as a possible D gene (6 bases). Trimming took 6 bases from V and 0 from J, leaving 18 bases between them. The CDR3 consists of 18 residues. CDR1 and CDR2 (germline): SGHDN, FVKESK. The CDR3 sequence: CASRGKAGFDSGANVLTF. The DNA of the CDR3 is TGTGCCAGCAGGGGGAAGGCGGGGTTTGACTCTGGGGCCAACGTCCTGACTTTC.

The genes are TRBV9 and TRBJ2-5; TRBD1 might be the D (6 bases). Trimming shortened V by 0 bases and J by 4 bases, and 13 bases separated the two germline ends. From germline, CDR1 is SGDLS and CDR2 YYNGEE. The CDR3 has 15 residues. This CDR3 reads CASSVGQGFGETQYF. The CDR3 nucleotides are TGTGCCAGCAGCGTAGGGCAGGGGTTTGGAGAGACCCAGTACTTC.

The rearrangement joins TRBV29-1 to TRBJ1-2, with D perhaps TRBD1 (5 bases). The CDR3 consists of 13 residues. Germline V gives CDR1 SQVTM, CDR2 ANQGSEA. The V gene lost 3 bases and the J gene lost 4 bases, with 12 bases spanning the gap. Here the CDR3 reads CSVDTGGAYGYTF. CDR3 in DNA: TGCAGCGTTGATACAGGCGGAGCCTATGGCTACACCTTC.